This T cell receptor (beta chain) came from a study of shared clonotypes between healthy human individuals. Findings and limits, study-wide: The donor pool, a small one, limited the genetic and exposure-history diversity represented. What naive subsets generally showed was a larger estimated richness than memory subsets showed. The sharing of roughly 5% of naive CD4 clonotypes was seen across a handful of donors.

A note on this clone: Antigen unknown.

Assay: immunoSEQ multiplex PCR; the TCRdb copy retains only in-frame clones and omits some. The table lists approximately 500,000 clones, 90% to 96% of them singletons. The germline V gene has CDR1 SQVTM and CDR2 ANQGSEA. Deletions cut 5 bases from V and 1 base from J, with 10 bases between. The CDR3 has 13 residues. This rearrangement joins TRBV29-1 to TRBJ2-3, with D possibly being TRBD1 or TRBD2 (5 bases each). The source of this sequence is a woman between 25 and 40 years old in good health. Sequenced input: naive CD4+ T cells sorted from blood. Subset denoted: CD45RA+ positively selected. CDR3 DNA: TGCAGCGTTTATCGAGGGGGCACAGATACGCAGTATTTT. Amino acids: CSVYRGGTDTQYF.